Sequencing of this T cell receptor beta chain was carried out in a study of blood T cell repertoires in COVID-19. Study-level background: The United States, Italy and Spain were the sources of the acute and convalescent COVID-19 samples. PBMCs, B-cell-depleted T cells, or T cells provided the cDNA or gDNA that made up the material.

In the source study's methods: Reference gene primers were amplified, and this amplification served to estimate nucleated cell counts. Here immunoSEQ multiplex PCR was the method, and the copy in TCRdb shows in-frame clones only, minus some. The D gene and trimming were derived from the DNA, and the V and J assignments and clone size from that table. The repertoire holds 43,000 or so clones, with about four fifths as singletons. This clonotype was sampled from a woman aged 80 or over with acute or convalescent COVID-19. Sequencing used peripheral blood.

For the CDR3, the DNA is TGTGCCAGCAGCGCCGGGACAGGGGTAATAGGCTACAATGAGCAGTTCTTC. Protein product: CASSAGTGVIGYNEQFF. This chain uses TRBV5-4 with TRBJ2-1; 10 nucleotides line up with TRBD1. Germline V gives CDR1 SGHNT, CDR2 YYREEE (reference sequence). CDR3 length: 17 amino acids. J lost 3 bases, V lost 4 bases, and 10 bases had no gene match.